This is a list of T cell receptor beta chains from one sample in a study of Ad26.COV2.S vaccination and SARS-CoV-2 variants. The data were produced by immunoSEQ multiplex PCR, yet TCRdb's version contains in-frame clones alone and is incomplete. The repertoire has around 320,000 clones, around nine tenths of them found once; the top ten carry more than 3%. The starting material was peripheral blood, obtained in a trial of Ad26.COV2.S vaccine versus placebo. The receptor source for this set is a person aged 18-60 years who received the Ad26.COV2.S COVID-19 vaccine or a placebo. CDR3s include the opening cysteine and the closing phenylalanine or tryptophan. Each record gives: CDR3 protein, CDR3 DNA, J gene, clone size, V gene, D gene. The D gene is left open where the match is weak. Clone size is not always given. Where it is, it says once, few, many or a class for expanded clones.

CDR3aa: CASSYSGPAGELFF
CDR3nt: TGTGCCAGCAGTTACTCGGGGCCTGCCGGGGAGCTGTTTTTT
j_gene: TRBJ2-2
abundance: NA
v_gene: TRBV6-6
d_gene: NA

CDR3aa: CASSRTGRNNEQFF
CDR3nt: TGCGCCAGCAGTAGGACAGGGCGAAACAATGAGCAGTTCTTC
j_gene: TRBJ2-1
abundance: once
v_gene: TRBV10-2
d_gene: TRBD1

CDR3aa: CASSQGGTVIHEQYF
CDR3nt: TGTGCCAGCAGCCAAGGGGGGACAGTTATCCACGAGCAGTACTTC
j_gene: TRBJ2-7
abundance: NA
v_gene: TRBV14
d_gene: TRBD1

CDR3aa: CASSEGQGAAGNTIYF
CDR3nt: TGTGCCAGCAGCGAGGGACAGGGGGCGGCTGGAAACACCATATATTTT
j_gene: TRBJ1-3
abundance: NA
v_gene: TRBV5-4
d_gene: TRBD1

CDR3aa: CASSPGGANTGELFF
CDR3nt: TGTGCCAGCAGCCCAGGGGGCGCGAACACCGGGGAGCTGTTTTTT
j_gene: TRBJ2-2
abundance: NA
v_gene: TRBV11-3
d_gene: TRBD1

CDR3aa: CASSLSGGAYNEQFF
CDR3nt: TGTGCCAGCAGCCTCAGCGGGGGAGCTTACAATGAGCAGTTCTTC
j_gene: TRBJ2-1
abundance: NA
v_gene: TRBV9
d_gene: TRBD2

CDR3aa: CATRKGVNEQFF
CDR3nt: TGTGCCACCCGGAAGGGGGTCAATGAGCAGTTCTTC
j_gene: TRBJ2-1
abundance: NA
v_gene: TRBV27
d_gene: NA

CDR3aa: CASSPPRGLNTEAFF
CDR3nt: TGTGCCAGCTCACCACCGAGGGGACTGAACACTGAAGCTTTCTTT
j_gene: TRBJ1-1
abundance: few
v_gene: TRBV18
d_gene: NA

CDR3aa: CATRTGSMNTEAFF
CDR3nt: TGCGCCACTAGGACAGGTTCAATGAACACTGAAGCTTTCTTT
j_gene: TRBJ1-1
abundance: NA
v_gene: TRBV5-1
d_gene: TRBD1

CDR3aa: CATAQTVGQPQHF
CDR3nt: TGTGCCACCGCTCAGACAGTAGGCCAGCCCCAGCATTTT
j_gene: TRBJ1-5
abundance: once
v_gene: TRBV19
d_gene: NA

CDR3aa: CASSPGAAWDNEQFF
CDR3nt: TGTGCCAGCAGCCCAGGGGCGGCCTGGGACAATGAGCAGTTCTTC
j_gene: TRBJ2-1
abundance: NA
v_gene: TRBV11-1
d_gene: NA

CDR3aa: CASSPTGGFETQYF
CDR3nt: TGTGCCAGCAGCCCGACAGGGGGCTTTGAGACCCAGTACTTC
j_gene: TRBJ2-5
abundance: NA
v_gene: TRBV5-4
d_gene: TRBD1

CDR3aa: CASSQVAGRDSYNSPLHF
CDR3nt: TGTGCCAGCAGCCAAGTCGCGGGCAGGGATTCCTATAATTCACCCCTCCACTTT
j_gene: TRBJ1-6
abundance: NA
v_gene: TRBV3-1/TRBV3-2
d_gene: NA

CDR3aa: CASSQFGTSGGREDTQYF
CDR3nt: TGCGCCAGCAGCCAATTTGGGACTAGCGGGGGGAGGGAAGATACGCAGTATTTT
j_gene: TRBJ2-3
abundance: NA
v_gene: TRBV4-3
d_gene: TRBD2

CDR3aa: CAWTNGNTIYF
CDR3nt: TGTGCCTGGACAAATGGAAACACCATATATTTT
j_gene: TRBJ1-3
abundance: few
v_gene: TRBV30
d_gene: NA

CDR3aa: CASSIDRQYEQYF
CDR3nt: TGTGCCAGCAGTATTGACAGACAATACGAGCAGTACTTC
j_gene: TRBJ2-7
abundance: NA
v_gene: TRBV27
d_gene: NA